The rows below give T cell receptor beta chains drawn from one sample of a study of T cells in Graves' hyperthyroidism and ophthalmopathy. MiXCR, run by TCRdb on the multiplex PCR reads, gives a single entry per CDR3 protein. Of about 740,000 distinct CDR3 sequences detected, 11% to 15% appear once; the ten largest clones hold roughly a tenth. The sequenced sample was blood. The receptors were sampled from a woman in her late teens or twenties with Graves' hyperthyroidism. Both conserved end residues are part of each CDR3.

v_call	j_call	cdr3_aa
TRBV12-3/TRBV12-4	TRBJ1-5	CASGDEGNQPQHF
TRBV19	TRBJ2-3	CASSQGLWADTQYF
TRBV14	TRBJ1-4	CASSPSGRASEKLFF
TRBV20-1	TRBJ2-1	CSAPPSGSSYNEQFF
TRBV20-1	TRBJ2-5	CSARDGAGTQETQYF
TRBV18	TRBJ2-3	CASSPRTGSPDTQYF
TRBV7-6	TRBJ2-2	CASSRGLAGFTGELFF
TRBV18	TRBJ2-7	CASSPPSKYEQYF
TRBV9	TRBJ2-3	CASSVASSTDTQYF
TRBV3-1	TRBJ1-6	CASTPGTGGSPLHF
TRBV18	TRBJ2-7	CASSPLDLYEQYF
TRBV19	TRBJ2-7	CASSISGGTADFGSYEQYF
TRBV6-1	TRBJ2-6	CASSRGGRAGANVLTF
TRBV7-2	TRBJ1-6	CASSYLGPNSPLHF
TRBV20-1	TRBJ2-1	CSARQMGSRSYNEQFF
TRBV2	TRBJ1-3	CASRPGIKAAGNTIYF
TRBV5-1	TRBJ1-1	CASSYGDRSTEAFF
TRBV25-1	TRBJ2-3	CASSEGRAYTQYF
TRBV30	TRBJ2-4	CAWTSGWGKNIQYF
TRBV20-1	TRBJ1-6	CSASRDTESPLHF
TRBV4-1	TRBJ2-5	CASSQNPQETQYF
TRBV2	TRBJ1-1	CACTRTGITEAFF
TRBV29-1	TRBJ2-3	CSVDEDRGRTDTQYF
TRBV7-9	TRBJ1-1	CASSLRAPIEAFF
TRBV4-2	TRBJ1-4	CASSQDTLTDEKLFF
TRBV5-1	TRBJ1-1	CASNPTGRLGTEAFF
TRBV4-3	TRBJ2-7	CASSQGQRTGAFYEQYF
TRBV12-3/TRBV12-4	TRBJ2-5	CASRRGLGETQYF
TRBV12-3/TRBV12-4	TRBJ2-1	CASSHPLRNSYNEQFF
TRBV29-1	TRBJ2-7	CSVQGYEQYF
TRBV30	TRBJ1-1	CAWTGHRNTEAFF
TRBV29-1	TRBJ2-7	CSVAWREPYEQYF
TRBV27	TRBJ2-1	CASSKTIYNEQFF
TRBV4-2	TRBJ2-7	CASSQQEGGREQYF
TRBV28	TRBJ2-1	CASTPADGDEQFF
TRBV11-2	TRBJ2-1	CASSRDGLDGNNEQFF
TRBV6-2/TRBV6-3	TRBJ2-1	CASSLGGLAGSTSSYNEQFF
TRBV27	TRBJ2-2	CASSGTGTGPGELFF
TRBV4-1	TRBJ2-7	CASSQDNLPYEQYF
TRBV19	TRBJ1-1	CASSTGGPMNTEAFF